This TCR beta chain came from a study of blood T cell repertoires in COVID-19. Looking at the study overall: Nucleic acid was either cDNA or gDNA, and it came from T cells, B-cell-depleted T cells, or PBMCs.

The Seattle patients joined while their infection was active and were tracked longitudinally afterward. The CDR3 is 16 amino acids. CDR1 KGHSH and CDR2 LQKENI come from the germline V gene. J gave up 7 bases and V 0 bases, and 7 bases lay outside the gene matches. Sequenced by immunoSEQ multiplex PCR; TCRdb stores in-frame clones only, minus some. The sample holds fewer than 350,000 clones, 70% to 90% seen once. Sequenced input: peripheral blood. This chain uses TRBV18 with TRBJ2-1, with 9 nucleotides matching TRBD1. The sequence was collected from a woman in her 30s with COVID-19, enrolled during active disease. In nucleotides, the CDR3 is TGTGCCAGCTCACCACCGTTCGGGACAGGGTCAAATGAGCAGTTCTTC. Amino acids: CASSPPFGTGSNEQFF.